This T cell receptor beta chain comes out of a study of regulatory T cells in long-lasting Graves disease. Overall study context: Antithyroid drugs had been taken under 3 months by newly diagnosed Graves' patients.

According to the study, TCR beta libraries were built with iRepertoire HTBI primers and CDR3-region Arm-PCR. TCRdb re-derived calls from the multiplex PCR reads in MiXCR, one entry per CDR3 protein. The data hold over 350,000 distinct CDR3 sequences, with about 14% observed a single time. The sample holds many counts of this clonotype. As for time point: newly diagnosed GD, antithyroid drugs for less than 3 months. The TCR library used RNA extracted from PBMCs. Deletions cut 5 bases from V and 4 bases from J, with 12 bases between. The V gene's germline CDR1 is SGHAT and CDR2 FQNNGV. The CDR3 consists of 13 residues. The same data also contributed to another study, on T cells in Graves' hyperthyroidism and ophthalmopathy.

This rearrangement joins TRBV11-2 to TRBJ2-7; D is unresolved. The sample consisted of peripheral blood mononuclear cells (PBMCs), taken at new diagnosis, from a patient treated with antithyroid drugs. This clonotype was sampled from a woman in her forties or fifties with Graves disease. Here the CDR3 DNA reads TGTGCCAGCAGCCGTATCGAGAAATACGAGCAGTACTTC. This codes for CASSRIEKYEQYF.